The 24 T cell receptor beta chains listed next were all sequenced from one sample in a study of cytomegalovirus exposure and HLA in healthy donors. Primers: 60 Vbeta forward and 13 Jbeta reverse. Some clones are missing from TCRdb's copy, which holds only in-frame ones; the method was immunoSEQ multiplex PCR. The sample consists of around 150,000 clones, over 60% of them appearing once. The sample comprised PBMCs. The receptors here all came from a woman between 45 and 60 years old in good health and CMV-seropositive.

This clone showed up just a few times. The gene calls are TRBV11-1 and TRBJ2-7; the match to TRBD2 covers 10 bases. This CDR3 spans 15 amino acids. In germline, CDR1 is SGHAT, CDR2 FQDESV (reference sequence). V was pared by 5 bases and J by 2 bases, with 6 bases of the junction left unmatched. The DNA for the CDR3 is TGTGCCAGCAGCCCGCGGACTAGCGGAGCCTACGAGCAGTACTTC. Its translation is CASSPRTSGAYEQYF.

The chain's CDR3 is CASSVELGARNTEAFF. CDR3 nucleotide sequence: TGTGCCAGCAGCGTAGAGTTGGGGGCCCGGAACACTGAAGCTTTCTTT. The V gene is TRBV9, the J gene TRBJ1-1, with D tentatively TRBD1 (6 bases). Between the trimmed V and J ends, which lost 0 bases and 1 base, there was a span of 13 bases. This CDR3 has 16 residues. The germline V gene has CDR1 SGDLS and CDR2 YYNGEE.

The chain recombines TRBV27 with TRBJ2-7, with D perhaps TRBD1 (5 bases). The V end was cut by 2 bases, the J end by 2 bases, with 10 bases between. Germline V gene data show CDR1 as MNHEY and CDR2 as SMNVEV (reference sequence). The CDR3 sequence is 14 residues long. CDR3 DNA sequence: TGTGCCAGCAGTTTAAAGGGGCGCGCCTACGAGCAGTACTTC. Encoded protein: CASSLKGRAYEQYF.

The chain couples TRBV11-2 to TRBJ2-7; possible D gene TRBD1, 6 bases. This CDR3 is built from 14 residues. Germline V lookup: CDR1 SGHAT, CDR2 FQNNGV. V lost 1 base, J lost 2 bases, and 9 bases lay in between. The CDR3 region is CASSLGAGAYEQYF. For the CDR3, the DNA is TGTGCCAGCAGCTTAGGGGCAGGGGCCTACGAGCAGTACTTC.

The genes are TRBV6-5 and TRBJ2-1; 9 nucleotides match TRBD2. Germline CDR1 is MNHEY and CDR2 is SVGAGI. The CDR3 extends over 15 amino acids. With V trimmed by 1 base and J by 9 bases, 7 bases remained unmatched. This chain's CDR3 is CASSYYSSGRTEQFF. In DNA, the CDR3 is TGTGCCAGCAGTTACTATTCCAGCGGGAGGACTGAGCAGTTCTTC.

This chain links TRBV7-3 with TRBJ1-1; D unclear. Trimming left V 2 bases short and J 2 bases short, with 6 bases between. Germline assignment: CDR1 SGHTA and CDR2 FQGTGA. The CDR3 runs to 13 residues. The CDR3 region is CASSLERNTEAFF. CDR3 bases: TGTGCCAGCAGCTTAGAGAGAAACACTGAAGCTTTCTTT.

The V call is TRBV4-1, the J call TRBJ2-7, with D perhaps matching TRBD1 (6 bases). The V and J ends lost 5 bases and 4 bases respectively, with 12 bases between them. This CDR3 spans 13 amino acids. Germline CDR1 and CDR2: MGHRA and YSYEKL. CDR3 loop: CASSARGSYEQYF. CDR3 in DNA: TGCGCCAGCAGCGCCAGGGGTTCGTACGAGCAGTACTTC.

The rearrangement uses TRBV7-9 and TRBJ1-2; 11 bases agree with TRBD1. Losses at the gene ends were 4 bases for V and 1 base for J; bases not matched to a gene: 5. In germline, CDR1 is SEHNR, CDR2 FQNEAQ (reference sequence). The CDR3 runs 16 residues. The CDR3 here is CASSWTGGNLNYGYTF. The CDR3 DNA reads as TGTGCCAGCAGCTGGACAGGGGGCAACCTTAACTATGGCTACACCTTC.

In this sample, this clone turned up a few times. The V and J genes are TRBV5-4 and TRBJ1-2; TRBD1 matches 8 bases. The ends lost 1 base at V and 4 bases at J; junction bases unmatched: 12. The CDR3 extends over 17 amino acids. Germline values: CDR1 SGHNT, CDR2 YYREEE (reference sequence). The CDR3 loop is CASSLQLIKTGAYGYTF. Written as DNA, the CDR3 is TGTGCCAGCAGCTTGCAACTGATAAAGACAGGGGCCTATGGCTACACCTTC.

The chain joins TRBV4-1 to TRBJ2-7, with D tentatively TRBD1 (6 bases). This CDR3 region has 14 residues. Germline CDR1 is MGHRA and CDR2 is YSYEKL. V lost 3 bases to trimming and J lost 0 bases, with 9 bases between them. CDR3 nucleotides: TGCGCCAGCAGCCACCGGACAGCCTCCTACGAGCAGTACTTC. It codes for CASSHRTASYEQYF.

The gene calls are TRBV25-1 and TRBJ1-3; 8 nucleotides match TRBD2. The closer fit of TRBJ2-2 to the DNA end suggests the J call may be wrong. This CDR3 region has 16 residues. Per germline, CDR1 MGHDK and CDR2 SYGVNS. CDR3 region: CASSEVGLGAPGELFF. The DNA of the CDR3 is TGTGCCAGCAGTGAGGTGGGACTAGGAGCCCCCGGGGAGCTGTTTTTT.

J is TRBJ2-7 and V is TRBV13; 11 bases align to TRBD2. Germline V CDR1 and CDR2: PRHDT, FYEKMQ (reference sequence). V was pared by 3 bases and J by 6 bases, with 4 bases of the junction left unmatched. CDR3 length: 14 residues. CDR3 DNA sequence: TGTGCCAGCAGCTTTAGACTAGCGGGATCCGAGCAGTACTTC. Translated, it gives CASSFRLAGSEQYF.

The genes are TRBV4-1 and TRBJ2-1, with D uncertain. Germline V gives CDR1 MGHRA, CDR2 YSYEKL. CDR3 size: 15 residues. The germline V and J ends were trimmed by 0 bases and 8 bases, with 14 bases remaining between them. CDR3 nucleotide sequence: TGCGCCAGCAGCCAAGAAGGTTCGCGGCTTTATGAGCAGTTCTTC. Amino acid sequence: CASSQEGSRLYEQFF.

The gene calls are TRBV12-5 and TRBJ2-7; 8 bases map to TRBD2. The germline V gene encodes CDR1 LGHNT and CDR2 FRNRAP. The length of the CDR3 is 14 residues. J was trimmed by 2 bases and V by 6 bases; bases with no gene match: 6. CDR3 loop: CASGSRGGTYEQYF. The CDR3 bases are TGTGCTAGTGGGTCCCGGGGGGGAACCTACGAGCAGTACTTC.

The CDR3 sequence is CASSQLGGGTSYEQYF. The CDR3 DNA reads as TGTGCCAGCAGTCAACTGGGCGGGGGAACTTCCTACGAGCAGTACTTC. The chain has TRBV2 and TRBJ2-7; 7 nucleotides line up with TRBD2. Unmatched junction bases numbered 11, after V lost 5 bases and J lost 1 base. The CDR3 length is 16 residues. Germline CDR1 is SNHLY and CDR2 is FYNNEI.

Comments on this clone: This specimen includes other DNA sequences encoding the same CDR3. V gene TRBV18 combines with J gene TRBJ2-7; 8 nucleotides align to TRBD1. Germline assignment: CDR1 KGHSH and CDR2 LQKENI. J gave up 7 bases and V 3 bases, and 5 bases lay outside the gene matches. The CDR3 has 13 residues. The CDR3 region has the DNA TGTGCCAGCTCACCGGGGACAGGTAGGGAGCAGTACTTC. Translated: CASSPGTGREQYF.

V gene TRBV28 combines with J gene TRBJ2-5; possible D gene TRBD2, 5 bases. The V gene's germline CDR1 is MDHEN and CDR2 SYDVKM. The CDR3 has 10 residues. V shed 5 bases and J shed 9 bases, with 7 bases lying between them. The CDR3 region is CASSPGAQYF. DNA for the CDR3: TGTGCCAGCAGTCCCGGGGCCCAGTACTTC.

The rearrangement uses TRBV13 and TRBJ1-1; D gene unclear. This CDR3 is 13 amino acids long. V lost 5 bases, J lost 3 bases, and 10 bases lay in between. Looked up from germline, CDR1 is PRHDT and CDR2 is FYEKMQ (reference sequence). The CDR3 region is CASSVREYTEAFF. The CDR3, as DNA: TGTGCCAGCAGCGTACGAGAATACACTGAAGCTTTCTTT.

V and J are TRBV5-8 and TRBJ2-3, with 7 bases aligning to TRBD2. With 7 bases clipped from V and 0 bases from J, the junction kept 5 bases outside the gene matches. Per germline, CDR1 SGHTS and CDR2 YDEGEE. There are 14 residues in the CDR3. The CDR3 DNA follows: TGTGCCAGCGACGGGGGGTCTAGCACAGATACGCAGTATTTT. It encodes CASDGGSSTDTQYF.

The table lists this clone with a few counts. This sequence joins TRBV2 and TRBJ2-5, with 10 positions matching TRBD2. The CDR3 consists of 15 residues. CDR1 and CDR2 (germline): SNHLY, FYNNEI. The ends lost 2 bases at V and 5 bases at J; junction bases unmatched: 5. DNA of the CDR3: TGTGCCAGCAGTGAACGTGGACTAGCGGTGGAGACCCAGTACTTC. It yields the protein CASSERGLAVETQYF.

This clone has more than one count but fewer than ten. V usage is TRBV5-1 and J usage is TRBJ2-3; 9 nucleotides line up with TRBD1. Trimming took 4 bases from V and 0 from J; bases not matched to a gene: 18. Germline V gene sequence: CDR1 SGHRS, CDR2 YFSETQ. This CDR3 contains 20 residues. CDR3 bases: TGCGCCAGCAGCGGAACCTTACAGGGGGCGCGCAGAGTTAGCACAGATACGCAGTATTTT. It encodes CASSGTLQGARRVSTDTQYF.

The J gene is TRBJ2-3, the V gene TRBV9; D remains unclear. There are 14 residues in the CDR3. Deletions cut 1 base from V and 3 bases from J, with 9 bases between. Germline V gives CDR1 SGDLS, CDR2 YYNGEE. In nucleotides, the CDR3 is TGTGCCAGCAGCGTAACTCTCAAGACAGATACGCAGTATTTT. Translation: CASSVTLKTDTQYF. The whole variable domain, remainder taken from reference TRBV9 and TRBJ2-3, is DSGVTQTPKHLITATGQRVTLRCSPRSGDLSVYWYQQSLDQGLQFLIQYYNGEERAKGNILERFSAQQFPDLHSELNLSSLELGDSALYFCASSVTLKTDTQYFGPGTRLTVL.

This CDR3 is CASSLDPRGTQYF. The CDR3 nucleotides read TGTGCCAGCAGCTTGGACCCCAGGGGTACGCAGTATTTT. The V gene is TRBV5-4, the J gene TRBJ2-3; D possibly corresponds to TRBD1 (6 bases). Per the germline V gene, CDR1 is SGHNT and CDR2 is YYREEE (reference sequence). V was pared by 0 bases and J by 8 bases, with 10 bases between. The CDR3 length is 13 residues.

The CDR3 DNA reads as TGTGCCAGCACGATCAGGGGAAGCTACGAGCAGTACTTC. Protein sequence: CASTIRGSYEQYF. The chain uses TRBV6-6 and TRBJ2-7, with D possibly being TRBD1 (6 bases). The CDR3 is 13 amino acids. V lost 7 bases and J lost 3, with 13 bases in between. Germline V gene lookup returns CDR1 MNHNY and CDR2 SVGAGI (reference sequence).